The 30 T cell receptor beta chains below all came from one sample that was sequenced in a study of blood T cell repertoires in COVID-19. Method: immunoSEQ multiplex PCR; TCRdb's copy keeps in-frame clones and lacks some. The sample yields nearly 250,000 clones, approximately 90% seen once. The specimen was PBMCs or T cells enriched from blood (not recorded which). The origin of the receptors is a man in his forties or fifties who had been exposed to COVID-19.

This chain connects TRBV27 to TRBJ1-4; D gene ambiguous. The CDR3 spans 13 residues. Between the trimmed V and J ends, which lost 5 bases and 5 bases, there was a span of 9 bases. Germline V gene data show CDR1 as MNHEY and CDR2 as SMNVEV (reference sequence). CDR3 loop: CASSPGGNEKLFF. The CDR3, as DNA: TGTGCCAGCAGTCCGGGAGGAAATGAAAAACTGTTTTTT.

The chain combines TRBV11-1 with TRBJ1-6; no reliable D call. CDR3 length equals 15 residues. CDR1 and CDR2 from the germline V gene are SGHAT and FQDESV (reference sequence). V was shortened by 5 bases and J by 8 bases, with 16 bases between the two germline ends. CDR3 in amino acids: CASSPSWVADSPLHF. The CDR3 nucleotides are TGTGCCAGCAGCCCGAGTTGGGTTGCGGATTCACCCCTCCACTTT.

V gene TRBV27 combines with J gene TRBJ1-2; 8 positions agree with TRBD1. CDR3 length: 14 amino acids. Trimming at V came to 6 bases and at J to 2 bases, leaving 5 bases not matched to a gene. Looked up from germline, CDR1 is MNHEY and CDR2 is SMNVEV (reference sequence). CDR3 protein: CASSPGQGNYGYTF. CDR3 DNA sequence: TGTGCCAGCAGCCCTGGACAGGGAAACTATGGCTACACCTTC.

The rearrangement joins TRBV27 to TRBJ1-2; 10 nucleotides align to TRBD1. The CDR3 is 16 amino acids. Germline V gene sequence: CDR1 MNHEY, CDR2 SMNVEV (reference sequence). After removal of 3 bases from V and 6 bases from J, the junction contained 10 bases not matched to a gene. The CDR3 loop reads CASSFRPGTGVDGYTF. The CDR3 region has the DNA TGTGCCAGCAGTTTCCGACCCGGGACAGGGGTAGATGGCTACACCTTC.

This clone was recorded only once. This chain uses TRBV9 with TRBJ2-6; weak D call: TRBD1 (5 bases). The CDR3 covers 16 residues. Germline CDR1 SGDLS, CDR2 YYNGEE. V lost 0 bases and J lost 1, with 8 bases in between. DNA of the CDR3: TGTGCCAGCAGCGTAGACCAGGGATCTGGGGCCAACGTCCTGACTTTC. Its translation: CASSVDQGSGANVLTF.

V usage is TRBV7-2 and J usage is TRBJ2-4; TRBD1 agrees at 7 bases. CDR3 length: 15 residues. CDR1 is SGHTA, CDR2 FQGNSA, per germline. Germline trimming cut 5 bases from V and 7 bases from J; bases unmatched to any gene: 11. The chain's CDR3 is CASSPSKATGNIQYF. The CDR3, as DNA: TGTGCCAGCAGCCCCTCAAAGGCGACAGGGAACATTCAGTACTTC.

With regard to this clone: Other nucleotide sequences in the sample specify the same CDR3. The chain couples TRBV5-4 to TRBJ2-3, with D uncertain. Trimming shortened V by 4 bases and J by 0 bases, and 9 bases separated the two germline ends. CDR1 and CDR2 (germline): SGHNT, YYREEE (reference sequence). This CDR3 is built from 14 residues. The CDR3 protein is CASSLDSSTDTQYF. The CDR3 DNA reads TGTGCCAGCAGCCTAGACTCTAGCACAGATACGCAGTATTTT.

The chain's CDR3 is CASSEALPGSNQPQHF. The CDR3 DNA reads TGTGCCAGCAGTGAAGCGCTTCCGGGTAGCAATCAGCCCCAGCATTTT. V is TRBV2 and J is TRBJ1-5; D remains unclear. The CDR3 sequence is 16 residues long. V lost 0 bases and J 0 bases, leaving 9 bases between the germline ends. CDR1 SNHLY and CDR2 FYNNEI come from the germline V gene. Full variable domain (missing parts from reference TRBV2 and TRBJ1-5): EPEVTQTPSHQVTQMGQEVILRCVPISNHLYFYWYRQILGQKVEFLVSFYNNEISEKSEIFDDQFSVERPDGSNFTLKIRSTKLEDSAMYFCASSEALPGSNQPQHFGDGTRLSIL.

Here the CDR3 DNA reads TGTGCCAGCAGCTTAGGGGGGACTGAGGAGACCCAGTACTTC. Encoded protein: CASSLGGTEETQYF. V is TRBV7-3 and J is TRBJ2-5, with a weak D call TRBD2 (6 bases). The CDR3 runs 14 residues. V was pared by 2 bases and J by 5 bases, with 12 bases between. Germline V CDR1 and CDR2: SGHTA, FQGTGA.

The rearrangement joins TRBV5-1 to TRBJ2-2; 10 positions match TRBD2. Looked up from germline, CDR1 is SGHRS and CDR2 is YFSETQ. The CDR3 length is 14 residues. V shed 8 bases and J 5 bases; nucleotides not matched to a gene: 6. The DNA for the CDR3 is TGCGCCAGTAGGGGACTAGCGACTACCGGGGAGCTGTTTTTT. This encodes CASRGLATTGELFF.

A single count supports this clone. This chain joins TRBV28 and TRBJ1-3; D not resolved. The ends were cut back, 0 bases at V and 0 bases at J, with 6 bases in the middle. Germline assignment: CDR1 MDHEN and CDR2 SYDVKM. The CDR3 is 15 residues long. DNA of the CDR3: TGTGCCAGCAGTTTATGGCAGGACTCTGGAAACACCATATATTTT. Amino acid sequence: CASSLWQDSGNTIYF.

The CDR3 DNA reads TGTGCCACCAGTGAGCCAGGCCGAACCGGAGAAAAACTGTTTTTT. Protein sequence: CATSEPGRTGEKLFF. The chain employs TRBV24-1 and TRBJ1-4; D is unresolved. Germline values: CDR1 KGHDR, CDR2 SFDVKD. CDR3 size: 15 residues. The germline V and J ends were trimmed by 4 bases and 8 bases, with 16 bases remaining between them.

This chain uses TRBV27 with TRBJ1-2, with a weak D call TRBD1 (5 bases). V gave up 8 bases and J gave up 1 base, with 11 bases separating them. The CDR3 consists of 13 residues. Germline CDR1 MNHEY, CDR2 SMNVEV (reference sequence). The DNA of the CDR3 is TGTGCCAGCGGGGGGGGGTTTAACTATGGCTACACCTTC. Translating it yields CASGGGFNYGYTF.

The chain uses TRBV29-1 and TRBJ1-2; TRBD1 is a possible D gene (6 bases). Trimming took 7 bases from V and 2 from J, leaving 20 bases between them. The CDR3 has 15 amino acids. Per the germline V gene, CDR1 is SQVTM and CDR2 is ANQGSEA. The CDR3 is CSASTGATPNYGYTF. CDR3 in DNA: TGCAGCGCTTCGACAGGTGCCACCCCAAACTATGGCTACACCTTC.

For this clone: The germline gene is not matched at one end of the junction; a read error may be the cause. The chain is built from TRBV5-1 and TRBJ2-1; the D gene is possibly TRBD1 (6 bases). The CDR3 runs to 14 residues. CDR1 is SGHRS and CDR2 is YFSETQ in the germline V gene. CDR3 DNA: TGCGCCAGCAGCTTGGGAAGTCCAGGGGCCCTCGAAGTCTTC. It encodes CASSLGSPGALEVF.

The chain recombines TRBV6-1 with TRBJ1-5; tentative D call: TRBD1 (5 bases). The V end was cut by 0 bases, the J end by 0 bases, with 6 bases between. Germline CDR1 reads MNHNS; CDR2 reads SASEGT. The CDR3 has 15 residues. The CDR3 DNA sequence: TGTGCCAGCAGTGAAGCCGGGGGTAGCAATCAGCCCCAGCATTTT. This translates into CASSEAGGSNQPQHF.

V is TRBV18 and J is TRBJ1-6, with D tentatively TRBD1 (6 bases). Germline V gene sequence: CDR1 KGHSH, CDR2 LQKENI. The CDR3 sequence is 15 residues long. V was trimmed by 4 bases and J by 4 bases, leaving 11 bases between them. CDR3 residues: CASSRVGQYNSPLHF. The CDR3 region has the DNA TGTGCCAGCTCACGGGTCGGACAGTATAATTCACCCCTCCACTTT.

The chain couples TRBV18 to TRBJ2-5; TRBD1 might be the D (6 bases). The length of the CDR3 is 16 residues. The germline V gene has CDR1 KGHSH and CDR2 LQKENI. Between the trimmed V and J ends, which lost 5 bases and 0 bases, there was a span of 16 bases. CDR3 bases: TGTGCCAGCTCATCTTACATGGACAGAAACCAAGAGACCCAGTACTTC. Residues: CASSSYMDRNQETQYF.

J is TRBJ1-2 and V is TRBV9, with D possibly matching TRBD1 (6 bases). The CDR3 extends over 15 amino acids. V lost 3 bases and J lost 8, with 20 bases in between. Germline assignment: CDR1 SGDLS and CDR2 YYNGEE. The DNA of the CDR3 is TGTGCCAGCAGCGACCCGAGGACAGCCCAGGGGGGCTACACCTTC. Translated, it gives CASSDPRTAQGGYTF.

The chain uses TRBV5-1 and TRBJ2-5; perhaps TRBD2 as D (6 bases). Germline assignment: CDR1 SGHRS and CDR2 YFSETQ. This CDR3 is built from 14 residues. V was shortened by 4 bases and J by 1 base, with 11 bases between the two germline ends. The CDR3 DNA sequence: TGCGCCAGCAGCATCGGGGGACCCCAAGAGACCCAGTACTTC. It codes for CASSIGGPQETQYF.

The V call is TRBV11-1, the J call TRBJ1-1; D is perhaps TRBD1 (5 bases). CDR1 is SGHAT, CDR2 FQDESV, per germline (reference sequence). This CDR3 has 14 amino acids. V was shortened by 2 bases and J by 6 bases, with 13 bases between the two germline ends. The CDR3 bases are TGTGCCAGCAGCTTAAATGGGGGACTGGCTGAAGCTTTCTTT. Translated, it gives CASSLNGGLAEAFF.

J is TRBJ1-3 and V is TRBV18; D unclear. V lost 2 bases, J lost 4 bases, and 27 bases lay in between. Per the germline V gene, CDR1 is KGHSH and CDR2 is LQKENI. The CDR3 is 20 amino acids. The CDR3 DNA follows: TGTGCCAGCTCACCAAAAGGTTCCGCGCGGAGACTCCGAGGGGGAAACACCATATATTTT. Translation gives CASSPKGSARRLRGGNTIYF.

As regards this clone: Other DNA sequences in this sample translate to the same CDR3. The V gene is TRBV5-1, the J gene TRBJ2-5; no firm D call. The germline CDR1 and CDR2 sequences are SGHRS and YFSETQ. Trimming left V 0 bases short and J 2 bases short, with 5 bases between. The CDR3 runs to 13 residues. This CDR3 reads CASSLVRQETQYF. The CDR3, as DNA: TGCGCCAGCAGCTTGGTGCGGCAAGAGACCCAGTACTTC.

CDR3 region: CASSPHPASGGDEQYF. CDR3 DNA: TGTGCCAGCAGCCCACACCCGGCTAGCGGGGGTGACGAGCAGTACTTC. The chain combines TRBV4-2 with TRBJ2-7; 10 bases are a match to TRBD2. CDR1 is LGHNA, CDR2 YNFKEQ, per germline. J gave up 5 bases and V 4 bases, and 11 bases lay outside the gene matches. The CDR3 is made up of 16 amino acids.

The CDR3 DNA follows: TGTGCCAGCAGTTCCTCAGTTCTGGCCCAGCATTTT. Encoded protein: CASSSSVLAQHF. The genes are TRBV12-3 or TRBV12-4 and TRBJ1-5; D is undetermined. The CDR3 runs 12 residues. Trimming took off 4 bases at V and 11 bases at J, with 12 bases between the two ends.

The CDR3 sequence is CASSRQETGESYEQYV. CDR3 nucleotides: TGTGCCAGCAGCAGACAGGAGACAGGGGAGTCCTACGAGCAGTACGTC. The rearrangement joins TRBV21-1 to TRBJ2-7; the D call in the table, TRBD1, was not verified against the DNA. TRBV21-1 is classified as a pseudogene. CDR3 length: 16 residues.

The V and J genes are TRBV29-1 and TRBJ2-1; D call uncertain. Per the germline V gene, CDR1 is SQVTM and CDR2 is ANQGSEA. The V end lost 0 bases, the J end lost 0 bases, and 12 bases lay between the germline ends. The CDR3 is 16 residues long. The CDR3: CSVEDQQASSYNEQFF. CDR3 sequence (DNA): TGCAGCGTTGAAGATCAGCAAGCGAGCTCCTACAATGAGCAGTTCTTC.

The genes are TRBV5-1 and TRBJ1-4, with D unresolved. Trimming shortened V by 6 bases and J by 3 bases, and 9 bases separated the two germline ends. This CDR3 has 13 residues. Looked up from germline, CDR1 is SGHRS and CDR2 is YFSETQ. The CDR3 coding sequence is TGCGCCAGCACCCAAGGAGCTAATGAAAAACTGTTTTTT. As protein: CASTQGANEKLFF.

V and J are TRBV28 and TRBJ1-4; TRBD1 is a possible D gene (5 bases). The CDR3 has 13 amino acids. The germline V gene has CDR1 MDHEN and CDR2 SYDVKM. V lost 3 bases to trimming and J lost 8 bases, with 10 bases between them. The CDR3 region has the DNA TGTGCCAGCAGTTTCGGGGGGACCGAAAAACTGTTTTTT. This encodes CASSFGGTEKLFF.

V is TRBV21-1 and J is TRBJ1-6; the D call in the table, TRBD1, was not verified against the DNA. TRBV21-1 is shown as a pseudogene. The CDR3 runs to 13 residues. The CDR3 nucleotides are TGTGCCAGCAGCGGGCGAGATAATTCACCCCTCCACTTT. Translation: CASSGRDNSPLHF.